This paragraph covers one T cell receptor (beta chain) sequence. Other DNA sequences in this sample translate to the same CDR3. V was pared by 4 bases and J by 7 bases, with 8 bases between. Germline CDR1 is MNHEY and CDR2 is SVGEGT. CDR3 length: 11 residues. As processed by the authors: Amplified reference gene primers provided the basis for estimating nucleated cell counts. Assay used: immunoSEQ multiplex PCR; TCRdb lists only in-frame clones, some missing. V and J calls and clone size come straight from that table; D and trimming were deduced from the DNA. The sample gives about 200,000 clones, about nine tenths of which show up once; 0.7% to 0.95% is in the top ten. The data originate from a study of blood T cell repertoires in COVID-19. Study details: The samples span acute and convalescent COVID-19 from the United States, Italy and Spain. PBMCs, B-cell-depleted T cells, or T cells were the source of the cDNA or gDNA that made up the material.

This chain connects TRBV6-2 or TRBV6-3 to TRBJ2-7; the D gene is possibly TRBD1 (5 bases). The TCR comes from a woman in her 70s with acute or convalescent COVID-19. The sample consisted of peripheral blood. The CDR3 region is CASSLRGEQYF. DNA of the CDR3: TGTGCCAGCAGTTTAAGGGGTGAGCAGTACTTC.